A single T cell receptor (beta chain) is shown here with its context. V gave up 3 bases and J gave up 0 bases, with 4 bases separating them. Per the germline V gene, CDR1 is SGHRS and CDR2 is YFSETQ. This CDR3 has 13 amino acids. These data belong to a study of shared clonotypes between healthy human individuals. This table comes from immunoSEQ multiplex PCR, and its TCRdb copy is limited to in-frame clones, with some not included. The top ten clones hold more than 10% of a sample with about 490,000 clones, approximately 79% of them seen once. The chain couples TRBV5-1 to TRBJ1-3; D remains unclear. The sequence derives from a woman in her thirties or forties in good health. Some clones in this sample may be carry-over from other donors' samples. The sample consisted of PBMCs. CDR3 sequence: CASSSASGNTIYF. CDR3 coding DNA: TGCGCCAGCAGCTCCGCCTCTGGAAACACCATATATTTT. The full variable domain, in which reference TRBV5-1 and TRBJ1-3 provide the parts outside the CDR3, is KAGVTQTPRYLIKTRGQQVTLSCSPISGHRSVSWYQQTPGQGLQFLFEYFSETQRNKGNFPGRFSGRQFSNSRSEMNVSTLELGDSALYLCASSSASGNTIYFGEGSWLTVV.